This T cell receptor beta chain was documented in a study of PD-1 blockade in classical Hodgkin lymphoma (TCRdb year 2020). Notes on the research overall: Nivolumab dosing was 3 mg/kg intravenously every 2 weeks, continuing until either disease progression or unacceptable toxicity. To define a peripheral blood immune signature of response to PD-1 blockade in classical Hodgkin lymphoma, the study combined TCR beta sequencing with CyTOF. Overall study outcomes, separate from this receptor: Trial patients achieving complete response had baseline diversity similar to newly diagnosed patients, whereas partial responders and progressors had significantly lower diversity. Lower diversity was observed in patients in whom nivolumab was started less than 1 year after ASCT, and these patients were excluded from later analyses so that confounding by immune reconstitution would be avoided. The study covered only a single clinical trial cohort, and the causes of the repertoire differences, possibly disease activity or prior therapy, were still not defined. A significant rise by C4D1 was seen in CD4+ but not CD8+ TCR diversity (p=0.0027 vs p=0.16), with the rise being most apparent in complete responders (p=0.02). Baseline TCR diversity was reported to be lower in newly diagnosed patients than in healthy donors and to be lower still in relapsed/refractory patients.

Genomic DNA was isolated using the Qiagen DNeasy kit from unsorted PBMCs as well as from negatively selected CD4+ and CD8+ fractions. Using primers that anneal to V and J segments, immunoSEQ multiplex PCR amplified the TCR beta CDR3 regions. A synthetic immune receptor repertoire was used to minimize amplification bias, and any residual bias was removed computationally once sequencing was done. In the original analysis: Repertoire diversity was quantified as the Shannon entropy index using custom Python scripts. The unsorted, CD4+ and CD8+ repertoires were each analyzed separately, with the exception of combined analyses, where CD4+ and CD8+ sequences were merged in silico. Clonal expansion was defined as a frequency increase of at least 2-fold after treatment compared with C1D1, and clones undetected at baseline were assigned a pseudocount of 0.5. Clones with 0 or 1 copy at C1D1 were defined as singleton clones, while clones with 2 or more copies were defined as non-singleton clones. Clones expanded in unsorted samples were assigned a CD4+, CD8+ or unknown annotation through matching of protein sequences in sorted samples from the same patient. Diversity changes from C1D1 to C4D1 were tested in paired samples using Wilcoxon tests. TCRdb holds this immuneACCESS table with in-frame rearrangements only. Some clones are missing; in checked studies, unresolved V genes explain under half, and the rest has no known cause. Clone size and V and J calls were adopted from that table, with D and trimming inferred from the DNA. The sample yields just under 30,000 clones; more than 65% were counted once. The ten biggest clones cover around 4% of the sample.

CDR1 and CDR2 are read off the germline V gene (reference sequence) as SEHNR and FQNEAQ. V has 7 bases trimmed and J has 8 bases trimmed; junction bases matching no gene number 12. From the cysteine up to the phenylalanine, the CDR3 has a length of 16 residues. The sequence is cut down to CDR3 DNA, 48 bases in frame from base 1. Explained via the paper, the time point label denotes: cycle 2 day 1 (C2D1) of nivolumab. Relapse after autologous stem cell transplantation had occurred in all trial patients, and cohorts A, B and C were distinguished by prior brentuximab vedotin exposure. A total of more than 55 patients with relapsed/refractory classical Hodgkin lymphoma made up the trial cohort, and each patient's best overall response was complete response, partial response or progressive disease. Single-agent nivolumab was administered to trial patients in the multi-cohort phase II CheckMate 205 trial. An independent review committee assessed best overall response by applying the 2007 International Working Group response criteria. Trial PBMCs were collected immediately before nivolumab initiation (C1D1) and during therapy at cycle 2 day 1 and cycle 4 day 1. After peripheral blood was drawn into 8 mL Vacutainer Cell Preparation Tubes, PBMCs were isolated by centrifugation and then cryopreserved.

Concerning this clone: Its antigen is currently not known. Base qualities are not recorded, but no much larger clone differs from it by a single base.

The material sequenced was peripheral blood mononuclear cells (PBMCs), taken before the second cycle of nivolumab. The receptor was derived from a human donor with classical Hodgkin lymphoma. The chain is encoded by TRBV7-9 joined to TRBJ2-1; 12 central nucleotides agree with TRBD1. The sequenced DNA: TGTGCCAGCAACTCCCTCCGGGACAGGGGGCAAGATGAGCAGTTCTTC. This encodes CASNSLRDRGQDEQFF.